This T cell receptor (beta chain) was found in a study of T cells in Graves' hyperthyroidism and ophthalmopathy. Researchers took RNA transcripts and amplified the TCR beta CDR3 regions from them. A first-round RT-PCR of the TCR CDR3 used the HTBI primer set. TCRdb used MiXCR to reprocess the multiplex PCR reads, holding one entry per CDR3 protein. The data contain 700,000 to 950,000 distinct CDR3 sequences, under 45% of them singletons. The CDR3 has 12 residues. V trimming: 6 bases; J trimming: 4 bases; junction bases outside the gene matches: 0. CDR1 and CDR2 (germline): SNHLY, FYNNEI. The TCR originated in a woman aged 40-49 years with Graves' hyperthyroidism. The sequenced sample was blood. The chain uses TRBV2 and TRBJ2-3; 8 bases are a match to TRBD1. CDR3 sequence: CASRDRADTQYF. CDR3 DNA: TGTGCCAGCAGGGACAGGGCAGATACGCAGTATTTT.